The present T cell receptor beta chain was sequenced within a study of T cell clonotyping in hematopoietic cell transplantation. Overall study findings and caveats: Graft donor and pretransplant recipient Inverse Simpson Index values predicted broader posttransplant TCR diversity. Cells were unsorted, so CD4 and CD8 contributions were not separated.

This CDR3 contains 15 residues. Germline V CDR1 and CDR2: SNHLY, FYNNEI. J was trimmed by 1 base and V by 4 bases; bases with no gene match: 4. As concerns this clone: No antigen is known for it.

The protocol was immunoSEQ multiplex PCR, while the TCRdb copy is restricted to in-frame clones and leaves out a portion. The sample carries nearly 70,000 clones, approximately 94% recorded once. The source of this sequence is a man in his forties or fifties in good health. Some clones in this sample may be carry-over from other donors' samples. The chain links TRBV2 to TRBJ1-1; 9 bases are shared with TRBD1. Sequenced: peripheral blood mononuclear cells. The chain's CDR3 is CASSGPGQGNTEAFF. The CDR3 DNA follows: TGTGCCAGCAGTGGTCCGGGACAGGGGAACACTGAAGCTTTCTTT.